This TCR beta chain is drawn from a study of T cells in Graves' hyperthyroidism and ophthalmopathy. Points from the study as a whole: The model's output predicted ophthalmopathy at a median of around 7 months prior to onset.

Template material for amplifying TCR beta CDR3 regions consisted of RNA transcripts. TCR CDR3 regions were first amplified by RT-PCR with HTBI primers. TCRdb itself ran the multiplex PCR reads through MiXCR, one entry per CDR3 protein. The sample lists around 350,000 distinct CDR3 sequences, 15% to 18% occurring once. Note on this clonotype: The antigen remains undetermined.

In making diagnoses, clinical symptoms, serum thyroxine and TRAb, thyroid ultrasound and orbital computed tomography were all used. From 10 ml of fresh peripheral blood, PBMCs were isolated. Between the trimmed V and J ends, which lost 0 bases and 8 bases, there was a span of 5 bases. The CDR3 runs to 12 residues. The germline V gene encodes CDR1 SGHDT and CDR2 YYEEEE. This chain uses TRBV5-6 with TRBJ2-2; no clear D. The sample consisted of blood. The sequence derives from a woman between 18 and 30 years old with Graves' hyperthyroidism that later progressed to Graves' ophthalmopathy. CDR3 in amino acids: CASSLARGELFF. CDR3 sequence (DNA): TGTGCCAGCAGCTTGGCCCGTGGGGAGCTGTTTTTT.